This entry lists 30 T cell receptor beta chains sequenced from one sample in a study of cytomegalovirus exposure and HLA in healthy donors. The PCR ran on 60 Vbeta and 13 Jbeta primers. The repertoire was sequenced with immunoSEQ multiplex PCR; TCRdb's copy has only in-frame clones and lacks some. Found here are approximately 93,000 clones, roughly four fifths of them singletons; the top ten hold about 3.8%. The specimen sequenced was PBMCs. The receptors come from a man between 50 and 59 years old in good health and CMV-seronegative.

This clone was seen only a few times. The V and J genes are TRBV7-2 and TRBJ2-2; 12 positions match TRBD2. J gave up 7 bases and V 5 bases, and 14 bases lay outside the gene matches. The germline CDR1 and CDR2 sequences are SGHTA and FQGNSA. CDR3 length: 18 residues. This chain's CDR3 is CASSPGGASGRVVGELFF. The CDR3 nucleotides read TGTGCCAGCAGCCCAGGAGGGGCTAGCGGGAGGGTTGTCGGGGAGCTGTTTTTT.

This rearrangement joins TRBV13 to TRBJ2-2; 7 bases are a match to TRBD2. The germline CDR1 and CDR2 sequences are PRHDT and FYEKMQ (reference sequence). V dropped 1 base and J dropped 5; count of bases not matched to a gene: 10. The CDR3 has 17 amino acids. Here the CDR3 DNA reads TGTGCCAGCAGCTTAGCGGGGGGACTCTTTGGGACCGGGGAGCTGTTTTTT. This encodes CASSLAGGLFGTGELFF.

The chain joins TRBV28 to TRBJ1-1; no firm D call. V was cut by 3 bases and J by 1 base, with 6 bases left in between. The germline gives CDR1 MDHEN, CDR2 SYDVKM. The CDR3 loop spans 13 amino acids. The CDR3 region is CASSFRRNTEAFF. The CDR3 DNA reads as TGTGCCAGCAGTTTTCGGAGGAACACTGAAGCTTTCTTT. Full variable domain (rest looked up from reference TRBV28 and TRBJ1-1): DVKVTQSSRYLVKRTGEKVFLECVQDMDHENMFWYRQDPGLGLRLIYFSYDVKMKEKGDIPEGYSVSREKKERFSLILESASTNQTSMYLCASSFRRNTEAFFGQGTRLTVV.

The rearrangement joins TRBV2 to TRBJ2-7, with 13 bases fitting TRBD2. CDR3 length equals 14 residues. From germline, CDR1 is SNHLY and CDR2 FYNNEI. The junction had 3 bases not matched to a gene; V was cut back by 10 bases and J by 0 bases. This CDR3 reads CAKLAGGPSYEQYF. The CDR3 nucleotides are TGTGCCAAACTAGCGGGGGGGCCCTCCTACGAGCAGTACTTC.

This chain joins TRBV6-5 and TRBJ2-1; no reliable D call. This CDR3 is built from 12 residues. The germline V gene encodes CDR1 MNHEY and CDR2 SVGAGI. Trimming removed 5 bases from V and 9 bases from J, with 11 bases in between. CDR3 sequence reads: CASSESVLEQFF. The CDR3 DNA is TGTGCCAGCAGTGAATCAGTTCTTGAGCAGTTCTTC.

The rearrangement uses TRBV9 and TRBJ1-2; D not certain. This CDR3 has 12 amino acids. Germline loops: CDR1 SGDLS, CDR2 YYNGEE. V lost 3 bases and J lost 4, with 7 bases in between. In DNA form, the CDR3 reads TGTGCCAGCAGCGCCCCGGGCTATGGCTACACCTTC. This sequence encodes CASSAPGYGYTF.

The CDR3 nucleotides read TGTGCCAGTAGTATAGGTTGGGCGGGAGGAAGTTACGAGCAGTACTTC. This translates into CASSIGWAGGSYEQYF. The rearrangement links TRBV19 to TRBJ2-7; 8 nucleotides match TRBD2. Germline CDR1 is LNHDA and CDR2 is SQIVND (reference sequence). J gave up 4 bases and V 1 base, and 9 bases lay outside the gene matches. The CDR3 contains 16 residues.

The CDR3 sequence is CASTPGGGEKLFF. CDR3 coding DNA: TGCGCCAGCACCCCTGGGGGGGGTGAAAAACTGTTTTTT. The genes are TRBV5-1 and TRBJ1-4, with D possibly TRBD1 on 5 matching bases. The CDR3 is 13 residues long. The germline CDR1 and CDR2 sequences are SGHRS and YFSETQ. V dropped 6 bases and J dropped 7 bases, with 13 bases sitting between them.

The genes are TRBV11-1 and TRBJ2-3; 8 nucleotides agree with TRBD1. J gave up 3 bases and V 4 bases, and 9 bases lay outside the gene matches. In germline, CDR1 is SGHAT, CDR2 FQDESV (reference sequence). CDR3 length: 16 residues. Written as DNA, the CDR3 is TGTGCCAGCAGCTCCCGGACAGGGAGGAGGACAGATACGCAGTATTTT. Its translation: CASSSRTGRRTDTQYF.

This rearrangement joins TRBV7-9 to TRBJ1-1; 11 nucleotides align to TRBD1. V dropped 1 base and J dropped 6; count of bases not matched to a gene: 4. Germline CDR1 is SEHNR and CDR2 is FQNEAQ (reference sequence). The CDR3 consists of 15 residues. The CDR3 DNA reads as TGTGCCAGCAGCTTAGAGGGACAGGGGGGTGCTGAAGCTTTCTTT. Encoded protein: CASSLEGQGGAEAFF. Full variable domain (rest looked up from reference TRBV7-9 and TRBJ1-1): DTGVSQNPRHKITKRGQNVTFRCDPISEHNRLYWYRQTLGQGPEFLTYFQNEAQLEKSRLLSDRFSAERPKGSFSTLEIQRTEQGDSAMYLCASSLEGQGGAEAFFGQGTRLTVV.

The CDR3 region is CASSLERQGPQYF. The CDR3 bases are TGCGCCAGCAGCTTGGAAAGACAGGGTCCGCAGTATTTT. The chain has TRBV5-1 and TRBJ2-3; 7 positions match TRBD1. Germline V gene data show CDR1 as SGHRS and CDR2 as YFSETQ. CDR3 length: 13 residues. Germline trimming cut 0 bases from V and 10 bases from J; bases unmatched to any gene: 5. Based on the CDR3 plus reference TRBV5-1 and TRBJ2-3, the full variable domain is KAGVTQTPRYLIKTRGQQVTLSCSPISGHRSVSWYQQTPGQGLQFLFEYFSETQRNKGNFPGRFSGRQFSNSRSEMNVSTLELGDSALYLCASSLERQGPQYFGPGTRLTVL.

The chain joins TRBV7-9 to TRBJ2-7; 7 bases are a match to TRBD2. Germline CDR1 reads SEHNR; CDR2 reads FQNEAQ (reference sequence). The V and J ends lost 0 bases and 9 bases, in that order; junction bases with no gene match: 8. The CDR3 contains 14 residues. The CDR3: CASSLAAASGAQYF. The CDR3 DNA follows: TGTGCCAGCAGCTTAGCGGCGGCTAGCGGTGCGCAGTACTTC.

CDR3 DNA sequence: TGTGCCAGCAGCTCTGGGACAGGGAATGTAGGCGAGCAGTACTTC. It translates to CASSSGTGNVGEQYF. The V call is TRBV7-2, the J call TRBJ2-7; 9 bases fit TRBD1. J lost 6 bases, V lost 4 bases, and 10 bases had no gene match. CDR1 SGHTA and CDR2 FQGNSA come from the germline V gene. The CDR3 is 15 amino acids.

The V call is TRBV10-3, the J call TRBJ2-7; 9 nucleotides line up with TRBD1. Germline V gene sequence: CDR1 ENHRY, CDR2 SYGVKD. V was clipped by 8 bases and J by 6 bases; unmatched bases: 5. This CDR3 is built from 12 residues. The CDR3, as DNA: TGTGCCATCGGGGACAGGGAACGCGAGCAGTACTTC. Protein sequence: CAIGDREREQYF.

The chain recombines TRBV10-2 with TRBJ2-7; 7 nucleotides align to TRBD1. The V gene's germline CDR1 is WSHSY and CDR2 SAAADI. V shed 7 bases and J 7 bases; nucleotides not matched to a gene: 10. This CDR3 is built from 13 residues. The CDR3 bases are TGCGCCAGCACCTTAACAGGGGTGGGTGAGCAGTACTTC. Its translation: CASTLTGVGEQYF.

This clone has only one observation. V and J are TRBV7-2 and TRBJ2-7, with TRBD2 matching over 7 bases. V lost 2 bases, J lost 6 bases, and 7 bases stayed unmatched. This CDR3 comprises 14 residues. CDR1 is SGHTA and CDR2 is FQGNSA in the germline V gene. The DNA for the CDR3 is TGTGCCAGCAGCTTACGGGGGGAGGTGAGCGAGCAGTACTTC. Amino acids: CASSLRGEVSEQYF. Combining the CDR3 with reference TRBV7-2 and TRBJ2-7 gives the whole variable domain GAGVSQSPSNKVTEKGKDVELRCDPISGHTALYWYRQSLGQGLEFLIYFQGNSAPDKSGLPSDRFSAERTGGSVSTLTIQRTQQEDSAVYLCASSLRGEVSEQYFGPGTRLTVT.

The chain combines TRBV5-8 with TRBJ2-1; 10 bases fit TRBD1. The CDR3 runs to 15 residues. The germline V gene has CDR1 SGHTS and CDR2 YDEGEE. V was pared by 4 bases and J by 8 bases, with 9 bases of the junction left unmatched. CDR3 DNA sequence: TGTGCCAGCAGCCCGAATCCGGGACAGGGGTATGAGCAGTTCTTC. Encoded protein: CASSPNPGQGYEQFF.

This clone has only one observation. The chain is built from TRBV5-6 and TRBJ1-2, with D perhaps TRBD1 (5 bases). Germline V gene data show CDR1 as SGHDT and CDR2 as YYEEEE. This CDR3 region has 16 residues. Trimming removed 5 bases from V and 0 bases from J, with 17 bases in between. CDR3 DNA: TGTGCCAGCAGTCCACGGGGGGGGAATACTAACTATGGCTACACCTTC. Its protein product is CASSPRGGNTNYGYTF.

In its sample, this clone was seen once. The J gene is TRBJ2-7, the V gene TRBV28; a weak D match, TRBD1 (6 bases). The V end was cut by 2 bases, the J end by 6 bases, with 11 bases between. This CDR3 is built from 13 residues. In germline, CDR1 is MDHEN, CDR2 SYDVKM. The CDR3 DNA is TGTGCCAGCAGTTTACCAGGGGCCCGCGAGCAGTACTTC. This encodes CASSLPGAREQYF.

The chain recombines TRBV19 with TRBJ1-1; a weak D match, TRBD1 (5 bases). Trimming stripped 7 bases from V and 0 bases from J, with 15 bases between. Germline loops: CDR1 LNHDA, CDR2 SQIVND (reference sequence). The CDR3 sequence is 15 residues long. This CDR3 reads CASTPPTVLNTEAFF. CDR3 nucleotides: TGTGCCAGTACCCCCCCGACAGTTTTGAACACTGAAGCTTTCTTT.

The rearrangement uses TRBV19 and TRBJ2-1; TRBD2 matches 9 bases. CDR3 length: 14 amino acids. Germline-derived CDR1 and CDR2 are LNHDA and SQIVND (reference sequence). The V and J ends lost 4 bases and 8 bases, in that order; junction bases with no gene match: 6. The CDR3 is CASSTAGGKDEQFF. Written as DNA, the CDR3 is TGTGCCAGTAGTACGGCGGGAGGGAAGGATGAGCAGTTCTTC.

The J gene is TRBJ2-1, the V gene TRBV7-2, with TRBD2 matching over 7 bases. Germline CDR1 reads SGHTA; CDR2 reads FQGNSA. The CDR3 is made up of 15 amino acids. Trimming removed 2 bases from V and 3 bases from J; junction bases left unmatched: 4. Here the CDR3 DNA reads TGTGCCAGCAGCTTATCCCCTAGCGGCTACAATGAGCAGTTCTTC. Amino acid sequence: CASSLSPSGYNEQFF.

The genes are TRBV7-6 and TRBJ2-3, with D possibly being TRBD1 (5 bases). The CDR3 totals 14 residues. Trimming cost V 2 bases and J 0 bases, with 6 bases left between them. The V gene's germline CDR1 is SGHVS and CDR2 FNYEAQ. The chain's CDR3 is CASSLSGSTDTQYF. DNA for the CDR3: TGTGCCAGCAGCTTATCAGGGAGCACAGATACGCAGTATTTT.

This sequence joins TRBV30 and TRBJ2-7; TRBD1 matches at 9 bases. Germline assignment: CDR1 GTSNPN and CDR2 SVGIG (reference sequence). Unmatched junction bases numbered 20, after V lost 2 bases and J lost 3 bases. The length of the CDR3 is 19 residues. CDR3 nucleotide sequence: TGTGCCTGGAGTTACCAGACAGGGGGGCTGGTGAGGAGTCTCTACGAGCAGTACTTC. This gives the protein CAWSYQTGGLVRSLYEQYF.

V usage is TRBV9 and J usage is TRBJ2-1; D ambiguous. The V and J ends lost 3 bases and 6 bases respectively, with 16 bases between them. Germline V lookup: CDR1 SGDLS, CDR2 YYNGEE. This CDR3 spans 15 amino acids. CDR3 coding DNA: TGTGCCAGCAGCGCAGGCCGATGGCCCATCAATGAGCAGTTCTTC. Its protein product is CASSAGRWPINEQFF.

The chain is built from TRBV7-3 and TRBJ2-7, with TRBD1 as a possible D gene (6 bases). Germline V CDR1 and CDR2: SGHTA, FQGTGA. The CDR3 is made up of 22 amino acids. Trimming pared 4 bases from V and 3 bases from J, leaving 37 bases between. The CDR3 sequence: CASSSKPHPRTVDGYALYEQYF. The CDR3 DNA is TGTGCCAGCAGCTCTAAACCCCACCCCCGGACAGTCGACGGGTATGCCCTCTACGAGCAGTACTTC.

The CDR3 loop is CAIDGLAGGPIYEQYF. The CDR3 DNA is TGTGCCATCGACGGACTAGCGGGAGGCCCAATCTACGAGCAGTACTTC. The rearrangement uses TRBV7-9 and TRBJ2-7, with 14 bases matching TRBD2. The length of the CDR3 is 16 residues. Germline CDR1 SEHNR, CDR2 FQNEAQ (reference sequence). V dropped 10 bases and J dropped 3; count of bases not matched to a gene: 11.

The V gene is TRBV7-2, the J gene TRBJ1-2; 11 positions match TRBD1. In germline, CDR1 is SGHTA, CDR2 FQGNSA. Trimming at V came to 5 bases and at J to 4 bases, leaving 6 bases not matched to a gene. This CDR3 has 15 amino acids. CDR3 in DNA: TGTGCCAGCAGCCCAAGGACAGGGGGCGCCTATGGCTACACCTTC. As protein: CASSPRTGGAYGYTF.

The chain recombines TRBV27 with TRBJ2-1, with D uncertain. Germline V gene sequence: CDR1 MNHEY, CDR2 SMNVEV (reference sequence). Between the trimmed V and J ends, which lost 0 bases and 4 bases, there was a span of 7 bases. CDR3 length: 14 residues. Here the CDR3 DNA reads TGTGCCAGCAGTTTATCGGTACAGTACAATGAGCAGTTCTTC. This translates into CASSLSVQYNEQFF.

This sequence joins TRBV7-9 and TRBJ1-2; D is uncertain. With 8 bases removed from V and 3 bases from J, the gap between germline ends came to 13 bases. The CDR3 runs to 13 residues. CDR1 is SEHNR, CDR2 FQNEAQ, per germline (reference sequence). The CDR3 DNA sequence: TGTGCCAGCGGCCCCGGGTTGGACTATGGCTACACCTTC. Its translation: CASGPGLDYGYTF.